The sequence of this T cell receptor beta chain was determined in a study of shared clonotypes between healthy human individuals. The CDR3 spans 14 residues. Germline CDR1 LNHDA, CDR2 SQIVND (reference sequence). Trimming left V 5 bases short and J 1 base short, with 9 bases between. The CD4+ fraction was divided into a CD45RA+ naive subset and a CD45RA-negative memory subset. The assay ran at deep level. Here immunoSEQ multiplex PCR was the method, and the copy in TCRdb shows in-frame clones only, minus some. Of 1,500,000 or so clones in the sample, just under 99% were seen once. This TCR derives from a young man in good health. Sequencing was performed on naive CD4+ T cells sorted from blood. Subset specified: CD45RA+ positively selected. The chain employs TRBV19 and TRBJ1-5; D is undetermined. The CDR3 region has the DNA TGTGCCAGTAGTCCGCCCGCCAGCAATCAGCCCCAGCATTTT. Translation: CASSPPASNQPQHF.